This T cell receptor beta chain was sequenced in a study of blood T cell repertoires in COVID-19. Background on the study: Donors in the United States, Italy and Spain gave samples during acute or convalescent COVID-19. In each case, the material was cDNA or gDNA derived from T cells, B-cell-depleted T cells, or PBMCs.

Trimming took 3 bases from V and 8 from J, leaving 13 bases between them. The CDR3 length is 14 residues. Per the germline V gene, CDR1 is SGHTA and CDR2 is FQGNSA. Sequencing was performed with immunoSEQ multiplex PCR; in TCRdb, only in-frame clones are kept and a portion is missing. This table holds some 150,000 clones, approximately 90% found once. The chain links TRBV7-2 to TRBJ2-2; possible D gene TRBD2, 5 bases. The specimen was peripheral blood. The TCR sequence derives from a human donor in a cohort sampled during active COVID-19. CDR3 amino acids: CASSFAWELGELFF. The CDR3 DNA reads TGTGCCAGCAGCTTCGCTTGGGAGTTGGGGGAGCTGTTTTTT.